This T cell receptor (beta chain) was sequenced during a study of PD-1 blockade in classical Hodgkin lymphoma. This clone was picked up one time. Its antigen is as yet unknown. Time point: cycle 4 day 1 (C4D1), after more than 5 weeks of nivolumab. Every patient experienced relapse after autologous stem cell transplantation, and brentuximab vedotin exposure varied. Magnetic negative selection isolated CD8+ T cells from thawed PBMCs. Here immunoSEQ multiplex PCR was the method, and the copy in TCRdb shows in-frame clones only, minus some. This table holds about 20,000 clones, approximately 90% found once. V shed 2 bases and J shed 3 bases, with 11 bases lying between them. Germline assignment: CDR1 MNHNS and CDR2 SASEGT. The CDR3 extends over 14 amino acids. The study, taken as a whole, reports: Complete responders matched newly diagnosed patients in baseline diversity.

This chain connects TRBV6-1 to TRBJ2-7; a weak D match, TRBD1 (6 bases). This TCR derives from a human donor with classical Hodgkin lymphoma. The starting material was CD8+ T cells from blood, obtained before the fourth cycle of nivolumab. The DNA of the CDR3 is TGTGCCAGCAGTGAAACAGGGAGCAGCTACGAGCAGTACTTC. It encodes CASSETGSSYEQYF.